The clone carrying this T cell receptor beta chain showed up just once. Its antigen is not known. Sorted subsets were CFSE-labeled and cultured roughly five days with allogeneic dendritic cells. The source of the sample is a study of regulatory dendritic cells for organ transplantation. Turning to the study itself: Monocytes received vitamin D3 on days 0 and 4, IL-10 on day 4.

CDR1 and CDR2 (germline): MNHNS, SASEGT. V trimming: 0 bases; J trimming: 2 bases; junction bases outside the gene matches: 1. The CDR3 is 15 residues long. Overall study findings and caveats: Memory T cells were less diverse than naive, with memory CD8+ most oligoclonal. Memory CD8+ clonal expansion seemed more limited with regulatory than mature dendritic cells.

Measured with immunoSEQ multiplex PCR; TCRdb has only the in-frame clones, and not every one. The repertoire consists of approximately 11,000 clones, with 80% occurring once and the leading ten covering around 2.3%. The TCR was taken from a human donor in good health. The specimen was memory CD4+ T cells from blood cultured with dendritic cells. Regarding subset: CD45RO+ memory T cells. The genes are TRBV6-1 and TRBJ2-7; 10 bases fit TRBD2. The CDR3 loop reads CASSEASGGAYEQYF. The CDR3 bases are TGTGCCAGCAGTGAAGCAAGCGGGGGGGCCTACGAGCAGTACTTC.